This TCR beta chain derives from a study of T-cell reconstitution after alpha-beta-depleted transplantation in children. Whole-study findings and limits: Recipient T cells and thymic progenitors that survived were the source of the high TCRbeta diversity seen at day 60 in some patients. Approximately two months post-transplant, alpha-beta T cells reportedly originated from several hundred expanded graft clones. When one year had passed after transplant, most T-cell counts and diversity came from newly produced T cells.

As regards this clonotype: No antigen is known for it.

The TCRbeta library was prepared with unique molecular identifiers. TCRdb ran MiXCR on the PCR reads and lists one entry per CDR3 protein. This sample has about 900,000 distinct CDR3 sequences, with roughly 29% found just once. The CDR3 totals 17 residues. Germline V gene sequence: CDR1 SGHRS, CDR2 YFSETQ. V shed 3 bases and J 2 bases; nucleotides not matched to a gene: 10. The TCR was taken from a boy less than two years old who had a stem cell transplant for SCID, so the T cells may come from the graft donor. The sequences come from PBMCs, mostly from graft donor cells, collected 360 days after TCRalphabeta/CD19-depleted stem cell transplant. V is TRBV5-1 and J is TRBJ2-3; 9 bases are shared with TRBD2. CDR3 amino acids: CASSSLTVAGVTDTQYF. CDR3 coding DNA: TGCGCCAGCAGCTCCCTCACCGTAGCGGGGGTCACAGATACGCAGTATTTT.